This T cell receptor beta chain was sequenced during a study of blood T cell repertoires in COVID-19. Study-level information: Sites across the United States, Italy and Spain contributed samples from acute and convalescent COVID-19.

Data came from immunoSEQ multiplex PCR; TCRdb stores just in-frame clones and leaves some out. In the table there are 250,000 or so clones, roughly 82% of which are singletons. Participants were aged roughly 18 to 89 years from approximately 24 US areas. Note on this clone: In the same sample, other DNA sequences code for this CDR3.

V was cut by 1 base and J by 4 bases, with 5 bases left in between. CDR1 MDHEN and CDR2 SYDVKM come from the germline V gene. The CDR3 length is 12 residues. This sequence joins TRBV28 and TRBJ2-7, with D perhaps TRBD1 (5 bases). The sequenced sample was PBMCs or T cells enriched from blood (not recorded which). This clonotype was obtained from a woman in her forties or fifties who had recovered from COVID-19. This CDR3 reads CASSLSGYEQYF. In DNA form, the CDR3 reads TGTGCCAGCAGTTTATCAGGGTACGAGCAGTACTTC.